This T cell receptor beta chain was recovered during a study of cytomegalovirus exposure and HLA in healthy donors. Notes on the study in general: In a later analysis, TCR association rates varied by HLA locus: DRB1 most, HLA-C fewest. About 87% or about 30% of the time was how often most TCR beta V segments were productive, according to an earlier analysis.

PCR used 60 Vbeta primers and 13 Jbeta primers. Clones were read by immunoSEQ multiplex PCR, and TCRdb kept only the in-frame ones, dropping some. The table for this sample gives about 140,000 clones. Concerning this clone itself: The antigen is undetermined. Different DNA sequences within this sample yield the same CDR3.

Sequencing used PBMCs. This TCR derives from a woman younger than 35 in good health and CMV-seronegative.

This chain's CDR3 is CASSPGGSTDTQYF. The CDR3 bases are TGCGCCAGCAGTCCAGGGGGTAGCACAGATACGCAGTATTTT. The chain recombines TRBV10-1 with TRBJ2-3; TRBD1 matches 7 bases. The CDR3 totals 14 residues. V lost 5 bases to trimming and J lost 0 bases; unmatched junction nucleotides: 2. The V gene's germline CDR1 is WNHNN and CDR2 SYGVQD (reference sequence).